Listed below are T cell receptor beta chains from one sample, sequenced in a study of CD8 T cells in ankylosing spondylitis. TCRdb independently ran MiXCR on the 5' RACE reads; one entry per CDR3 protein. The table lists some 400,000 distinct CDR3 sequences, more than 20% of them singletons, with less than 20% in the top ten. Sequencing input: blood, either unsorted or a sorted T cell fraction (not recorded which). These TCRs come from a male donor with ankylosing spondylitis. Each CDR3 is given with its conserved first and last residue. A D gene is named only where the DNA matches it firmly. Not all rows give a size; the values are once, few, many and, for expanded clones, a class.

D gene: .; J gene: TRBJ1-3; clone size: .; V gene: TRBV9; CDR3 DNA: TGTGCCAGCAGCGTAGTCCACTCTGGAAACACCATATATTTT; CDR3 protein: CASSVVHSGNTIYF
D gene: .; J gene: TRBJ1-1; clone size: .; V gene: TRBV20-1; CDR3 DNA: TGCAGTGCTCCAACGCGGACGGGAGGCACTGAAGCTTTCTTT; CDR3 protein: CSAPTRTGGTEAFF
D gene: .; J gene: TRBJ1-5; clone size: .; V gene: TRBV20-1; CDR3 DNA: TGCAGTGCTAGGCTGGCGAATAGCAATCAGCCCCAGCATTTT; CDR3 protein: CSARLANSNQPQHF
D gene: TRBD1; J gene: TRBJ1-2; clone size: .; V gene: TRBV29-1; CDR3 DNA: TGCAGCGTTGACCACCGACAGGGGGGTGGCTACACCTTC; CDR3 protein: CSVDHRQGGGYTF
D gene: .; J gene: TRBJ2-7; clone size: few; V gene: TRBV2; CDR3 DNA: TGTGCCAGCAGTGAAATGGCCGCCTCCTACGAGCAGTACTTC; CDR3 protein: CASSEMAASYEQYF
D gene: .; J gene: TRBJ1-1; clone size: many; V gene: TRBV29-1; CDR3 DNA: TGCAGCGTCACGAGGGGAGGCCCGAACACTGAAGCTTTCTTT; CDR3 protein: CSVTRGGPNTEAFF
D gene: .; J gene: TRBJ2-2; clone size: .; V gene: TRBV7-7; CDR3 DNA: TGTGCCAGCAGTCGGCAAGTGGACACCGGGGAGCTGTTTTTT; CDR3 protein: CASSRQVDTGELFF
D gene: .; J gene: TRBJ2-5; clone size: .; V gene: TRBV27; CDR3 DNA: TGTGCCAGCAGTCCCCAGGGACCCCGAATCGGGGAGACCCAGTACTTC; CDR3 protein: CASSPQGPRIGETQYF
D gene: .; J gene: TRBJ2-6; clone size: .; V gene: TRBV10-2; CDR3 DNA: TGCGCCAGCAGTGAGTCGACCCCTGGGGCCAACGTCCTGACTTTC; CDR3 protein: CASSESTPGANVLTF
D gene: .; J gene: TRBJ2-7; clone size: few; V gene: TRBV7-6; CDR3 DNA: TGTGCCAGCAGCGCTATTTTCCGCGAGCAGTACTTC; CDR3 protein: CASSAIFREQYF
D gene: .; J gene: TRBJ2-1; clone size: .; V gene: TRBV20-1; CDR3 DNA: TGCAGTGCTAGAGCACTCGCGGGGTGGGCGGATGAGCAGTTCTTC; CDR3 protein: CSARALAGWADEQFF
D gene: TRBD1; J gene: TRBJ1-2; clone size: few; V gene: TRBV7-3; CDR3 DNA: TGTGCCAGCAGCTTAAATCCTTCAGGGGGAGGCTACACCTTC; CDR3 protein: CASSLNPSGGGYTF
D gene: .; J gene: TRBJ2-7; clone size: .; V gene: TRBV20-1; CDR3 DNA: TGCAGTGCTCCCGGGACTGCATCCTACGAGCAGTACTTC; CDR3 protein: CSAPGTASYEQYF
D gene: TRBD2; J gene: TRBJ2-1; clone size: .; V gene: TRBV7-3; CDR3 DNA: TGTGCCAGCAGCGTCCTACTAGCGGGGCATGACAATGAGCAGTTCTTC; CDR3 protein: CASSVLLAGHDNEQFF
D gene: TRBD1; J gene: TRBJ2-1; clone size: .; V gene: TRBV7-6; CDR3 DNA: TGTGCCAGCAGCTTAAACCAGGGGGCCTACAATGAGCAGTTCTTC; CDR3 protein: CASSLNQGAYNEQFF
D gene: .; J gene: TRBJ2-2; clone size: few; V gene: TRBV7-3; CDR3 DNA: TGTGCCAGCAGCTTAACTGCCAGGTCGAACACCGGGGAGCTGTTTTTT; CDR3 protein: CASSLTARSNTGELFF
D gene: .; J gene: TRBJ2-3; clone size: .; V gene: TRBV24-1; CDR3 DNA: TGTGCCACCAGTGATGCACTGACAGATACGCAGTATTTT; CDR3 protein: CATSDALTDTQYF
D gene: TRBD1; J gene: TRBJ2-7; clone size: .; V gene: TRBV24-1; CDR3 DNA: TGTGCCACCAGCCAAAATCGAGGGGACAGTACCTACGAGCAGTACTTC; CDR3 protein: CATSQNRGDSTYEQYF
D gene: TRBD2; J gene: TRBJ2-7; clone size: .; V gene: TRBV6-5; CDR3 DNA: TGTGCCAGCAGTTCCGGGACTAGCGGGAGTGGCTACGAGCAGTACTTC; CDR3 protein: CASSSGTSGSGYEQYF
D gene: .; J gene: TRBJ1-6; clone size: .; V gene: TRBV27; CDR3 DNA: TGTGCCAGCAGGCTCTCCTATAATTCACCCCTCCACTTT; CDR3 protein: CASRLSYNSPLHF
D gene: .; J gene: TRBJ2-1; clone size: .; V gene: TRBV11-2; CDR3 DNA: TGTGCCAGCAGCGTAGGAGAGTACAATGAGCAGTTCTTC; CDR3 protein: CASSVGEYNEQFF
D gene: TRBD1; J gene: TRBJ2-6; clone size: .; V gene: TRBV27; CDR3 DNA: TGTGCCAGCAGTACTCGGACAGGGGGGTCTGGGGCCAACGTCCTGACTTTC; CDR3 protein: CASSTRTGGSGANVLTF
D gene: TRBD2; J gene: TRBJ2-2; clone size: .; V gene: TRBV20-1; CDR3 DNA: TGCAGTGCTCGTGACACTAGCGGGAGAATCGCCGGGGAGCTGTTTTTT; CDR3 protein: CSARDTSGRIAGELFF
D gene: .; J gene: TRBJ2-7; clone size: few; V gene: TRBV5-1; CDR3 DNA: TGCGCCAGCAGCTCCCGGGACCCCCTGACCTACGAGCAGTACTTC; CDR3 protein: CASSSRDPLTYEQYF
D gene: TRBD2; J gene: TRBJ2-5; clone size: .; V gene: TRBV19; CDR3 DNA: TGTGCCAGCTCGGGCGGGAGGCAAGAGACCCAGTACTTC; CDR3 protein: CASSGGRQETQYF
D gene: TRBD2; J gene: TRBJ2-6; clone size: many; V gene: TRBV20-1; CDR3 DNA: TGCAGTGCAACGATCGGGACTATAGGAACTGGGGCCAACGTCCTGACTTTC; CDR3 protein: CSATIGTIGTGANVLTF
D gene: .; J gene: TRBJ1-5; clone size: few; V gene: TRBV12-3/TRBV12-4; CDR3 DNA: TGTGCCAGCAGTCGACAGCACAATCAGCCCCAGCATTTT; CDR3 protein: CASSRQHNQPQHF
D gene: .; J gene: TRBJ1-5; clone size: few; V gene: TRBV6-6; CDR3 DNA: TGTGCCAGCAGAGGAACGGACAATCAGCCCCAGCATTTT; CDR3 protein: CASRGTDNQPQHF
D gene: TRBD2; J gene: TRBJ2-3; clone size: .; V gene: TRBV10-3; CDR3 DNA: TGTGCCATCAGTGAGTCCTTGCGGGAGGCCACCGATACGCAGTATTTT; CDR3 protein: CAISESLREATDTQYF
D gene: .; J gene: TRBJ1-2; clone size: .; V gene: TRBV29-1; CDR3 DNA: TGCAGCGTTGAGGGTTCAAACTATGGCTACACCTTC; CDR3 protein: CSVEGSNYGYTF
D gene: TRBD1; J gene: TRBJ1-3; clone size: .; V gene: TRBV6-1; CDR3 DNA: TGTGCCAGCAGCTCAGACAGGGGTCGAAACACCATATATTTT; CDR3 protein: CASSSDRGRNTIYF
D gene: TRBD1; J gene: TRBJ2-5; clone size: few; V gene: TRBV29-1; CDR3 DNA: TGCAGCGTCGAACAGACAGGGGGGGAGACCCAGTACTTC; CDR3 protein: CSVEQTGGETQYF
D gene: .; J gene: TRBJ2-2; clone size: few; V gene: TRBV9; CDR3 DNA: TGTGCCAGCAGCGTAGTTTTTACCGGGGAGCTGTTTTTT; CDR3 protein: CASSVVFTGELFF